This TCR beta chain was recorded in a study of blood T cell repertoires in COVID-19. Participants had their cohort set by participant-reported clinical history. Germline loops: CDR1 SGHTA, CDR2 FQGNSA. V shed 2 bases, J shed 7 bases, and the junction held 11 bases outside the gene matches. The CDR3 consists of 16 residues. Clones were read by immunoSEQ multiplex PCR, and TCRdb kept only the in-frame ones, dropping some. Counted here are roughly 300,000 clones, around 86% occurring once; the ten biggest clones make up 10%. The receptor was derived from a woman aged 18 to 35 who had recovered from COVID-19. V usage is TRBV7-2 and J usage is TRBJ1-5; 7 bases match TRBD1. Material: PBMCs or T cells enriched from blood (not recorded which). CDR3 sequence: CASSLMRQGWDQPQHF. For the CDR3, the DNA is TGTGCCAGCAGCTTAATGCGACAGGGTTGGGACCAGCCCCAGCATTTT.